The 17 T cell receptor beta chains reported below all come from one sample, sequenced in a study of blood T cell repertoires in COVID-19. The table came from immunoSEQ multiplex PCR; TCRdb's copy has only in-frame clones and leaves some out. This table holds 100,000 to 140,000 clones, more than 70% found once. The sample comprised peripheral blood. The source is a man aged 45-65 years with active or convalescent COVID-19.

V and J are TRBV4-3 and TRBJ2-3; D perhaps matches TRBD2 (6 bases). The CDR3 length is 18 residues. V dropped 1 base and J dropped 4 bases, with 21 bases sitting between them. Germline CDR1 reads LGHNA; CDR2 reads YSLEER. CDR3 residues: CASSQGGPRLVVADTQYF. The CDR3 nucleotides are TGCGCCAGCAGCCAAGGAGGGCCCCGACTAGTGGTAGCAGATACGCAGTATTTT.

V gene TRBV19 combines with J gene TRBJ2-1; TRBD1 matches at 8 bases. CDR1 is LNHDA and CDR2 is SQIVND in the germline V gene (reference sequence). Trimming removed 4 bases from V and 3 bases from J; junction bases left unmatched: 5. This CDR3 spans 15 amino acids. The CDR3 reads CASSTDRVRYNEQFF. Written as DNA, the CDR3 is TGTGCCAGTAGTACGGACAGGGTTCGCTACAATGAGCAGTTCTTC.

Note on this clone: Other DNA sequences from this sample encode an identical CDR3 as well. V and J are TRBV28 and TRBJ1-1; the D gene is possibly TRBD1 (5 bases). Germline V gene data show CDR1 as MDHEN and CDR2 as SYDVKM. The CDR3 runs to 15 residues. V was clipped by 2 bases and J by 2 bases, with 12 bases between them. CDR3 in amino acids: CASSLPGQGNTEAFF. CDR3 in DNA: TGTGCCAGCAGTTTACCCGGGCAGGGTAACACTGAAGCTTTCTTT.

The rearrangement joins TRBV6-5 to TRBJ2-5; D remains unclear. Germline V CDR1 and CDR2: MNHEY, SVGAGI. V was shortened by 8 bases and J by 0 bases, with 10 bases between the two germline ends. The CDR3 contains 13 residues. CDR3 region: CASRSQYQETQYF. The CDR3 DNA is TGTGCCAGCCGTTCACAGTACCAAGAGACCCAGTACTTC.

The chain carries TRBV6-5 and TRBJ1-2; no clear D. Germline CDR1 reads MNHEY; CDR2 reads SVGAGI. V was trimmed by 0 bases and J by 1 base, leaving 6 bases between them. The CDR3 contains 14 residues. CDR3 sequence reads: CASSYSGRNYGYTF. Written as DNA, the CDR3 is TGTGCCAGCAGTTACTCTGGCCGTAACTATGGCTACACCTTC.

The chain has TRBV5-4 and TRBJ2-1; the match to TRBD1 covers 11 bases. With 4 bases clipped from V and 4 bases from J, the junction kept 10 bases outside the gene matches. The V gene's germline CDR1 is SGHNT and CDR2 YYREEE (reference sequence). This CDR3 has 17 residues. Here the CDR3 DNA reads TGTGCCAGCAGCAGGGGCGGGACAGGGGGTATTTACAATGAGCAGTTCTTC. Translating it yields CASSRGGTGGIYNEQFF.

The rearrangement uses TRBV6-6 and TRBJ1-2, with a possible D match to TRBD1 (6 bases). Germline CDR1 MNHNY, CDR2 SVGAGI (reference sequence). Deletions cut 3 bases from V and 4 bases from J, with 12 bases between. This CDR3 has 14 residues. The CDR3 loop is CASSYVGGSYGYTF. The CDR3, as DNA: TGTGCCAGCAGTTATGTAGGGGGATCCTATGGCTACACCTTC.

The sample holds one count of this clone. The chain uses TRBV30 and TRBJ1-3; D gene unclear. The CDR3 is 13 residues long. Trimming took 4 bases from V and 0 from J, leaving 7 bases between them. CDR1 is GTSNPN, CDR2 SVGIG, per germline (reference sequence). Written as DNA, the CDR3 is TGTGCCTGGACCACTTCCTCTGGAAACACCATATATTTT. Its protein is CAWTTSSGNTIYF.

The V gene is TRBV5-6, the J gene TRBJ2-3, with D possibly TRBD1 on 6 matching bases. There are 13 residues in the CDR3. Germline-derived CDR1 and CDR2 are SGHDT and YYEEEE. The V end was cut by 2 bases, the J end by 6 bases, with 10 bases between. CDR3 in DNA: TGTGCCAGCAGCTTCGGGACATTTGATACGCAGTATTTT. Protein: CASSFGTFDTQYF.

V gene TRBV6-5 combines with J gene TRBJ1-1, with D possibly TRBD1 on 6 matching bases. Germline V gene lookup returns CDR1 MNHEY and CDR2 SVGAGI. The CDR3 consists of 13 residues. Trimming removed 7 bases at V and 7 bases at J, with 16 bases between. The CDR3 reads CASTKDSGGEAFF. CDR3 DNA: TGTGCCAGCACCAAGGACAGTGGCGGTGAAGCTTTCTTT.

The chain recombines TRBV5-1 with TRBJ1-3, with D perhaps matching TRBD1 (5 bases). The CDR3 length is 14 residues. The V end was cut by 2 bases, the J end by 3 bases, with 9 bases between. Germline CDR1 reads SGHRS; CDR2 reads YFSETQ. In nucleotides, the CDR3 is TGCGCCAGCAGCTTCGGGGGTGGTGGAAACACCATATATTTT. The encoded protein is CASSFGGGGNTIYF.

This chain's CDR3 is CASSLTGGEKLFF. The CDR3 DNA follows: TGTGCCAGCAGTTTGACAGGGGGTGAAAAACTGTTTTTT. J is TRBJ1-4 and V is TRBV12-3 or TRBV12-4, with TRBD1 matching over 9 bases. The junction had 0 bases not matched to a gene; V was cut back by 3 bases and J by 7 bases. This CDR3 region has 13 residues.

The genes are TRBV28 and TRBJ2-3; D ambiguous. CDR1 MDHEN and CDR2 SYDVKM come from the germline V gene. The V gene lost 6 bases and the J gene lost 2 bases, with 3 bases spanning the gap. The CDR3 is 11 residues long. The CDR3 coding sequence is TGTGCCAGCAGAGCCACAGATACGCAGTATTTT. It encodes CASRATDTQYF. Full variable domain (rest looked up from reference TRBV28 and TRBJ2-3): DVKVTQSSRYLVKRTGEKVFLECVQDMDHENMFWYRQDPGLGLRLIYFSYDVKMKEKGDIPEGYSVSREKKERFSLILESASTNQTSMYLCASRATDTQYFGPGTRLTVL.

V gene TRBV28 combines with J gene TRBJ1-2, with 7 bases that match TRBD1. After removal of 2 bases from V and 4 bases from J, the junction contained 4 bases not matched to a gene. This CDR3 contains 14 residues. CDR1 and CDR2 from the germline V gene are MDHEN and SYDVKM. The CDR3 loop reads CASSLLDRTYGYTF. The CDR3 coding sequence is TGTGCCAGCAGTTTACTGGACAGGACCTATGGCTACACCTTC.

This clone was seen a few times. This rearrangement joins TRBV6-6 to TRBJ2-1; 11 bases agree with TRBD1. Losses at the gene ends were 7 bases for V and 5 bases for J; bases not matched to a gene: 10. Per the germline V gene, CDR1 is MNHNY and CDR2 is SVGAGI (reference sequence). This CDR3 has 16 residues. This CDR3 is CASTRSGTGGHNEQFF. In DNA form, the CDR3 reads TGTGCCAGCACCCGCTCCGGGACAGGGGGGCACAATGAGCAGTTCTTC.

The chain links TRBV7-2 to TRBJ1-2; a possible D gene is TRBD1 (5 bases). CDR3 size: 15 residues. Germline V gene data show CDR1 as SGHTA and CDR2 as FQGNSA. V was clipped by 4 bases and J by 0 bases, with 12 bases between them. The CDR3 bases are TGTGCCAGCAGCTCTCTGGGGCCCGCTAACTATGGCTACACCTTC. Protein: CASSSLGPANYGYTF.

The V and J genes are TRBV30 and TRBJ1-1; D is unclear. CDR3 size: 13 residues. With 0 bases removed from V and 7 bases from J, the gap between germline ends came to 12 bases. The germline V gene encodes CDR1 GTSNPN and CDR2 SVGIG (reference sequence). Here the CDR3 DNA reads TGTGCCTGGAGTGTACTGCACTCTTATGAAGCTTTCTTT. The encoded protein is CAWSVLHSYEAFF.